This T cell receptor beta chain was retrieved from a study of blood T cell repertoires in COVID-19. Germline V gene lookup returns CDR1 SGHRS and CDR2 YFSETQ. Trimming cost V 7 bases and J 0 bases, with 12 bases left between them. The CDR3 has 14 residues. Some clones are missing from TCRdb's copy, which holds only in-frame ones; the method was immunoSEQ multiplex PCR. The sample carries roughly 180,000 clones, 70% to 90% recorded once. The chain links TRBV5-1 to TRBJ2-3; maybe TRBD1 (5 bases). This TCR was sampled from a man between 65 and 79 years old with active or convalescent COVID-19. The sequencing sample was made of peripheral blood. In nucleotides, the CDR3 is TGCGCCAGCGCCAGACAGACGAGCACAGATACGCAGTATTTT. Protein sequence: CASARQTSTDTQYF.